This TCR beta chain was obtained from a study of cytomegalovirus exposure and HLA in healthy donors. The V end was cut by 1 base, the J end by 6 bases, with 13 bases between. Per the germline V gene, CDR1 is SGHAT and CDR2 is FQNNGV. CDR3 length: 14 residues. In the PCR, 60 Vbeta and 13 Jbeta primers were used. The protocol was immunoSEQ multiplex PCR, while the TCRdb copy is restricted to in-frame clones and leaves out a portion. This table has around 40,000 clones, more than 60% appearing once. The sequenced sample consisted of PBMCs. The chain joins TRBV11-2 to TRBJ2-7; D might be TRBD2 (6 bases). This TCR was sampled from a young man in good health and CMV-seronegative. CDR3 DNA sequence: TGTGCCAGCAGCTTAGCGGGGGAGAACGGCGAGCAGTACTTC. Translated: CASSLAGENGEQYF.